Following are 25 T cell receptor beta chains from one sample sequenced in a study of blood T cell repertoires in COVID-19. The table came from immunoSEQ multiplex PCR; TCRdb's copy has only in-frame clones and leaves some out. The sample includes 80,000 to 100,000 clones, about 74% of them seen just once. What was sequenced was peripheral blood. The source is a man aged 70-80 years with COVID-19, enrolled during active disease.

The chain is built from TRBV5-1 and TRBJ2-2, with a tentative D call TRBD2 (5 bases). Per the germline V gene, CDR1 is SGHRS and CDR2 is YFSETQ. V lost 4 bases to trimming and J lost 0 bases, with 19 bases between them. The CDR3 runs 18 residues. CDR3 residues: CASSQPSGKIANTGELFF. The CDR3, as DNA: TGCGCCAGCAGCCAACCCAGCGGCAAAATCGCGAACACCGGGGAGCTGTTTTTT.

V is TRBV9 and J is TRBJ2-4; weak D call: TRBD1 (5 bases). This CDR3 spans 16 amino acids. The germline gives CDR1 SGDLS, CDR2 YYNGEE. Trimming removed 3 bases at V and 1 base at J, with 14 bases between. CDR3 DNA: TGTGCCAGCAGCGACCCCCCGGCAGGGGCCAAAAACATTCAGTACTTC. Protein product: CASSDPPAGAKNIQYF.

V usage is TRBV7-2 and J usage is TRBJ1-6; 10 positions agree with TRBD1. Germline V gene sequence: CDR1 SGHTA, CDR2 FQGNSA. CDR3 length equals 14 residues. The V segment lost 3 bases and the J segment 15 bases; nucleotides outside the gene matches: 8. CDR3 sequence (DNA): TGTGCCAGCAGCTTTGGGACAGGGGCTTTGGTCCTCCACTTT. The encoded protein is CASSFGTGALVLHF.

J is TRBJ2-7 and V is TRBV4-3; 7 bases align to TRBD2. The CDR3 has 13 amino acids. The V and J ends lost 1 base and 9 bases, in that order; junction bases with no gene match: 6. Germline lookup yields CDR1 LGHNA and CDR2 YSLEER. CDR3: CASSQGGRQGQYF. For the CDR3, the DNA is TGCGCCAGCAGCCAAGGCGGGAGACAAGGGCAGTACTTC.

The chain couples TRBV6-5 to TRBJ2-7, with 12 bases that match TRBD2. The V segment lost 4 bases and the J segment 7 bases; nucleotides outside the gene matches: 8. The CDR3 totals 15 residues. Germline V gives CDR1 MNHEY, CDR2 SVGAGI. The CDR3 DNA follows: TGTGCCAGCAGTTCCCGACTAGCGGGAGTAGGAGAGCAGTACTTC. As protein: CASSSRLAGVGEQYF.

This clone has a count of ten or more. The chain carries TRBV28 and TRBJ2-2, with TRBD2 matching over 13 bases. V was clipped by 6 bases and J by 6 bases; unmatched bases: 10. This CDR3 contains 17 residues. The V gene's germline CDR1 is MDHEN and CDR2 SYDVKM. The CDR3 sequence: CASSGLAGDDRAGELFF. In DNA, the CDR3 is TGTGCCAGCAGCGGACTAGCGGGAGATGATCGCGCCGGGGAGCTGTTTTTT.

V gene TRBV3-1 (or the pseudogene TRBV3-2) combines with J gene TRBJ2-1; 7 bases are a match to TRBD2. J was trimmed by 8 bases and V by 6 bases; bases with no gene match: 10. The CDR3 has 14 residues. Germline assignment: CDR1 LGHDT and CDR2 YNNKEL (reference sequence). CDR3 nucleotide sequence: TGTGCCAGCAGACCCTTAGGAGCGGGACATGAGCAGTTCTTC. Its translation: CASRPLGAGHEQFF.

The V call is TRBV7-9, the J call TRBJ2-7; D remains unclear. The CDR3 covers 14 residues. Trimming left V 2 bases short and J 0 bases short, with 8 bases between. The germline V gene has CDR1 SEHNR and CDR2 FQNEAQ (reference sequence). CDR3 protein: CASSLSLFSYEQYF. The CDR3 DNA is TGTGCCAGCAGCTTAAGTCTATTCTCCTACGAGCAGTACTTC. Full variable domain (rest looked up from reference TRBV7-9 and TRBJ2-7): DTGVSQNPRHKITKRGQNVTFRCDPISEHNRLYWYRQTLGQGPEFLTYFQNEAQLEKSRLLSDRFSAERPKGSFSTLEIQRTEQGDSAMYLCASSLSLFSYEQYFGPGTRLTVT.

The CDR3 loop is CASSLADFTGANVLTF. In nucleotides, the CDR3 is TGCGCCAGCAGCTTGGCAGATTTCACTGGGGCCAACGTCCTGACTTTC. The chain uses TRBV5-1 and TRBJ2-6; unclear D gene. Per the germline V gene, CDR1 is SGHRS and CDR2 is YFSETQ. The CDR3 spans 16 residues. Trimming shortened V by 0 bases and J by 2 bases, and 9 bases separated the two germline ends.

This chain joins TRBV19 and TRBJ1-2, with D unclear. The CDR3 loop spans 16 amino acids. The germline V gene encodes CDR1 LNHDA and CDR2 SQIVND (reference sequence). Deletions cut 4 bases from V and 4 bases from J, with 19 bases between. CDR3 amino acids: CASSRLGSDLGYGYTF. CDR3 in DNA: TGTGCCAGTAGTAGGCTGGGTTCGGACTTAGGCTATGGCTACACCTTC.

The CDR3 nucleotides are TGTGCCAGCACCGCTAGCGGGAGTTACAATGAGCAGTTCTTC. It is translated as CASTASGSYNEQFF. The chain has TRBV11-1 and TRBJ2-1; 10 bases match TRBD2. J lost 4 bases, V lost 7 bases, and 4 bases had no gene match. Germline V CDR1 and CDR2: SGHAT, FQDESV (reference sequence). CDR3 length: 14 residues.

The genes are TRBV3-1 (or the pseudogene TRBV3-2) and TRBJ1-6; D might be TRBD1 (5 bases). Germline lookup yields CDR1 LGHDT and CDR2 YNNKEL (reference sequence). This CDR3 is 17 amino acids long. V shed 4 bases and J shed 4 bases, with 17 bases lying between them. CDR3 residues: CASSPLRGPIYNSPLHF. CDR3 coding DNA: TGTGCCAGCAGCCCGTTAAGGGGCCCGATATATAATTCACCCCTCCACTTT.

This chain uses TRBV5-1 with TRBJ1-6, with TRBD1 identical over 8 bases. The CDR3 totals 14 residues. Per germline, CDR1 SGHRS and CDR2 YFSETQ. With 4 bases clipped from V and 7 bases from J, the junction kept 4 bases outside the gene matches. The chain's CDR3 is CASSPGQENSPLHF. The CDR3 DNA reads as TGCGCCAGCAGCCCGGGACAGGAAAATTCACCCCTCCACTTT.

The rearrangement joins TRBV7-2 to TRBJ1-3, with TRBD1 identical over 7 bases. This CDR3 region has 15 residues. J lost 4 bases, V lost 4 bases, and 7 bases had no gene match. Per germline, CDR1 SGHTA and CDR2 FQGNSA. CDR3 protein: CASSSTGLIGNTIYF. In DNA, the CDR3 is TGTGCCAGCAGCTCGACAGGGTTGATCGGAAACACCATATATTTT.

This chain links TRBV28 with TRBJ2-3; 9 bases align to TRBD2. V lost 6 bases, J lost 7 bases, and 5 bases stayed unmatched. The CDR3 is 13 amino acids. The germline V gene has CDR1 MDHEN and CDR2 SYDVKM. CDR3 region: CASRSSGKYTQYF. The CDR3 DNA reads as TGTGCCAGCAGGTCTAGCGGGAAATATACGCAGTATTTT.

This rearrangement joins TRBV5-1 to TRBJ1-4; TRBD1 matches at 7 bases. The CDR3 totals 14 residues. CDR1 and CDR2 from the germline V gene are SGHRS and YFSETQ. Unmatched junction bases numbered 2, after V lost 4 bases and J lost 2 bases. CDR3 sequence (DNA): TGCGCCAGCAGCGGAGGGGGCACTAATGAAAAACTGTTTTTT. It codes for CASSGGGTNEKLFF.

J is TRBJ2-7 and V is TRBV6-1; TRBD1 aligns across 9 bases. Per the germline V gene, CDR1 is MNHNS and CDR2 is SASEGT. The CDR3 length is 12 residues. Germline trimming cut 10 bases from V and 5 bases from J; bases unmatched to any gene: 6. The CDR3 DNA follows: TGTGCCACCGGGACAGGGTACGACGAGCAGTACTTC. This codes for CATGTGYDEQYF.

The gene calls are TRBV28 and TRBJ1-1, with a tentative D call TRBD1 (5 bases). The CDR3 is 10 residues long. In germline, CDR1 is MDHEN, CDR2 SYDVKM. DNA of the CDR3: TGTGGGGTAGGGGACACTGAAGCTTTCTTT. Translating it yields CGVGDTEAFF.

The genes are TRBV27 and TRBJ2-7, with 9 bases identical to TRBD1. The CDR3 spans 15 residues. Germline V gene sequence: CDR1 MNHEY, CDR2 SMNVEV (reference sequence). V shed 0 bases and J 6 bases; nucleotides not matched to a gene: 6. The CDR3 DNA is TGTGCCAGCAGTTTATCCGGGACAGGGTCACGCGAGCAGTACTTC. It codes for CASSLSGTGSREQYF.

The rearrangement links TRBV3-1 (or the pseudogene TRBV3-2) to TRBJ1-2; tentatively, D is TRBD1 (5 bases). CDR1 is LGHDT and CDR2 is YNNKEL in the germline V gene (reference sequence). The CDR3 has 15 residues. The V end was cut by 0 bases, the J end by 4 bases, with 12 bases between. Written as DNA, the CDR3 is TGTGCCAGCAGCCAAGACAGGGTGGCTTTCTATGGCTACACCTTC. It specifies CASSQDRVAFYGYTF.

The chain employs TRBV7-2 and TRBJ2-3; a weak D match, TRBD2 (6 bases). This CDR3 is 15 amino acids long. The germline V and J ends were trimmed by 2 bases and 4 bases, with 13 bases remaining between them. Germline loops: CDR1 SGHTA, CDR2 FQGNSA. As DNA, the CDR3 is TGTGCCAGCAGCTTAAAGGGGCGGGGCGCAGATACGCAGTATTTT. Amino acids: CASSLKGRGADTQYF.

The chain has TRBV29-1 and TRBJ1-3; tentative D call: TRBD1 (6 bases). The germline gives CDR1 SQVTM, CDR2 ANQGSEA. V was trimmed by 5 bases and J by 4 bases, leaving 12 bases between them. The CDR3 is made up of 13 amino acids. CDR3 DNA: TGCAGCGTTCATTCAGGGGACGGAAACACCATATATTTT. Translated: CSVHSGDGNTIYF. Filled out from reference TRBV29-1 and TRBJ1-3, the complete variable domain reads SAVISQKPSRDICQRGTSLTIQCQVDSQVTMMFWYRQQPGQSLTLIATANQGSEATYESGFVIDKFPISRPNLTFSTLTVSNMSPEDSSIYLCSVHSGDGNTIYFGEGSWLTVV.

This sequence joins TRBV2 and TRBJ1-4, with 7 bases that match TRBD1. The V gene's germline CDR1 is SNHLY and CDR2 FYNNEI. V was clipped by 7 bases and J by 4 bases; unmatched bases: 0. The length of the CDR3 is 12 residues. The CDR3 loop reads CASNRGNEKLFF. CDR3 coding DNA: TGTGCCAGCAACAGGGGTAATGAAAAACTGTTTTTT.

The chain links TRBV25-1 to TRBJ2-2; D may be TRBD1 (6 bases). The CDR3 sequence is 16 residues long. Trimming took off 5 bases at V and 1 base at J, with 14 bases between the two ends. Germline CDR1 is MGHDK and CDR2 is SYGVNS. CDR3 amino acids: CASSRIQTGNTGELFF. The CDR3 DNA follows: TGTGCCAGCAGTAGGATACAGACAGGGAACACCGGGGAGCTGTTTTTT.

CDR3 in amino acids: CAISETEGRNQPQHF. The CDR3 DNA reads as TGTGCCATCAGTGAGACGGAGGGACGGAATCAGCCCCAGCATTTT. The V call is TRBV10-3, the J call TRBJ1-5; a weak D match, TRBD1 (5 bases). CDR1 ENHRY and CDR2 SYGVKD come from the germline V gene. The CDR3 spans 15 residues. The germline V and J ends were trimmed by 2 bases and 4 bases, with 12 bases remaining between them.